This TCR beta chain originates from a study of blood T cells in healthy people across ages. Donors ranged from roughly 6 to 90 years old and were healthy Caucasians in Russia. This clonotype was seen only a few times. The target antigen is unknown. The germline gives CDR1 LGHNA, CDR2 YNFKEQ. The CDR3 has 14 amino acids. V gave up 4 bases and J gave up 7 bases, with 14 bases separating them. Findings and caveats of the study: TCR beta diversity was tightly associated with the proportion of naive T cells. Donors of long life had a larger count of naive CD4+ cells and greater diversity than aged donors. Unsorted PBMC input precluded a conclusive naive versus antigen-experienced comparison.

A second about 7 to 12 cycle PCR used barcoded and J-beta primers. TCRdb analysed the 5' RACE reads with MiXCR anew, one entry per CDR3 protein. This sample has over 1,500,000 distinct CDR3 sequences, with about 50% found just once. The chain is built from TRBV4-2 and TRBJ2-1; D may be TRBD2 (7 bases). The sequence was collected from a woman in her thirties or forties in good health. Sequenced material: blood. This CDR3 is CASSPGGLRNEQFF. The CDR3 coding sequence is TGTGCCAGCAGCCCGGGGGGCCTCAGGAATGAGCAGTTCTTC.